Sequencing of this TCR beta chain was carried out in a study of T cell responses to AZD1222 COVID-19 vaccine. As for the study in general: Pooled together were second doses at about 4 or about 12 weeks. Study-wide findings and caveats: Vaccine-associated CD4 TCRs ranged over spike, dominating at 160-218 and 743-854. Baseline seropositivity occurred in only a handful of AZD1222 recipients. Spike-specific TCR breadth and depth grew following two AZD1222 doses.

The CDR3 consists of 14 residues. Per the germline V gene, CDR1 is LGHNA and CDR2 is YSLEER. V lost 1 base to trimming and J lost 10 bases, with 16 bases between them. Data came from immunoSEQ multiplex PCR; TCRdb stores just in-frame clones and leaves some out. The sample holds over 150,000 clones, over 75% seen once. As concerns this clone: Antigen unknown.

The clonotype comes from an adult in good health. Sequenced here: peripheral blood, sampled on day 0 of AZD1222 vaccination. The chain links TRBV4-3 to TRBJ1-1; tentative D call: TRBD1 (5 bases). The CDR3 DNA is TGCGCCAGCAGCCAAGGAACAGGTCTTGTTGGAGCTTTCTTT. Its protein product is CASSQGTGLVGAFF.